This T cell receptor (beta chain) was recovered during a study of blood T cell repertoires in COVID-19. On the study more broadly: Samples came from the United States, Italy and Spain, spanning acute and convalescent COVID-19. From T cells, B-cell-depleted T cells, or PBMCs came the material, which was cDNA or gDNA.

CDR1 and CDR2 from the germline V gene are MDHEN and SYDVKM. V trimming: 2 bases; J trimming: 7 bases; junction bases outside the gene matches: 8. This CDR3 comprises 15 residues. Original handling: Reference gene primer amplification gave estimated nucleated cell counts. Using immunoSEQ multiplex PCR, the repertoire was profiled, and TCRdb retains in-frame clones only, with some absent. V and J calls and clone size are those listed in that table; D and trimming were worked out from the DNA. The table records about 68,000 clones, 80% to 90% of them present only once. The chain joins TRBV28 to TRBJ2-1, with TRBD2 matching over 7 bases. The sequence came from an older woman with acute or convalescent COVID-19. Sequences were obtained from peripheral blood. CDR3 residues: CASSLAGVVGNEQFF. The CDR3 DNA follows: TGTGCCAGCAGTTTAGCGGGAGTTGTGGGAAATGAGCAGTTCTTC.